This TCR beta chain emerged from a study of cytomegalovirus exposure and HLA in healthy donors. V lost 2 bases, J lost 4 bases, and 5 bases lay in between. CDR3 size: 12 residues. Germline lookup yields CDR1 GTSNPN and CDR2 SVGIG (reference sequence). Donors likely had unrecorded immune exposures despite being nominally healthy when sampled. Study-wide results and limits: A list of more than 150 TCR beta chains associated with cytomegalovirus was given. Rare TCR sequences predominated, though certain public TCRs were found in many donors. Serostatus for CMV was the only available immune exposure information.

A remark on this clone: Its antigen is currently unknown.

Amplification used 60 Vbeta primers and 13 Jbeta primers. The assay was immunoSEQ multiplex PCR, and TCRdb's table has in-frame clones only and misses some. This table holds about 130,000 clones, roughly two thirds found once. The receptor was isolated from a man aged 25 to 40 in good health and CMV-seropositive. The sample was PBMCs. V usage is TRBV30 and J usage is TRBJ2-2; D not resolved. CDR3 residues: CAWSSFTGELFF. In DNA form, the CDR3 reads TGTGCCTGGAGTTCCTTCACCGGGGAGCTGTTTTTT.